The next 12 T cell receptor beta chains were all read from a single sample in a study of blood T cell repertoires in COVID-19. The protocol was immunoSEQ multiplex PCR, while the TCRdb copy is restricted to in-frame clones and leaves out a portion. The table lists more than 65,000 clones, about 79% of them singletons, with about 22% in the top ten. Sequenced input: peripheral blood. These receptors came from a woman between 45 and 65 years old with acute or convalescent COVID-19.

The chain recombines TRBV7-3 with TRBJ2-7, with TRBD1 identical over 10 bases. Germline trimming cut 5 bases from V and 7 bases from J; bases unmatched to any gene: 8. CDR1 is SGHTA, CDR2 FQGTGA, per germline. This CDR3 has 14 residues. CDR3 residues: CASSPGQGTGEQYF. Written as DNA, the CDR3 is TGTGCCAGCAGCCCGGGACAGGGGACTGGGGAGCAGTACTTC.

The V and J genes are TRBV18 and TRBJ1-5; D not certain. The V gene's germline CDR1 is KGHSH and CDR2 LQKENI. The CDR3 sequence is 15 residues long. V was cut by 2 bases and J by 6 bases, with 14 bases left in between. CDR3 nucleotides: TGTGCCAGCTCACCATCTTCGGGCGCGGGTCAGCCCCAGCATTTT. It specifies CASSPSSGAGQPQHF. Full variable domain (remainder filled in from reference TRBV18 and TRBJ1-5): NAGVMQNPRHLVRRRGQEARLRCSPMKGHSHVYWYRQLPEEGLKFMVYLQKENIIDESGMPKERFSAEFPKEGPSILRIQQVVRGDSAAYFCASSPSSGAGQPQHFGDGTRLSIL.

The CDR3 is CAISDTVGGELFF. The CDR3 DNA is TGTGCCATCAGCGACACGGTTGGCGGGGAGCTGTTTTTT. V is TRBV10-3 and J is TRBJ2-2; D call uncertain. The CDR3 runs to 13 residues. V was clipped by 6 bases and J by 7 bases, with 12 bases between them. Germline V lookup: CDR1 ENHRY, CDR2 SYGVKD.

The rearrangement links TRBV2 to TRBJ1-1; tentative D call: TRBD1 (5 bases). The CDR3 runs to 13 residues. V shed 10 bases and J shed 4 bases, with 16 bases lying between them. The V gene's germline CDR1 is SNHLY and CDR2 FYNNEI. CDR3 nucleotides: TGTGCCATCAGCCGGGGGGAGGTCACTGAAGCTTTCTTT. It translates to CAISRGEVTEAFF.

V is TRBV7-2 and J is TRBJ2-1, with 9 positions matching TRBD2. The germline V gene encodes CDR1 SGHTA and CDR2 FQGNSA. Trimming took 6 bases from V and 0 from J; bases not matched to a gene: 3. The CDR3 covers 15 residues. This chain's CDR3 is CASSLAGLSYNEQFF. The CDR3 DNA sequence: TGTGCCAGCAGTCTAGCGGGGCTCTCCTACAATGAGCAGTTCTTC.

V usage is TRBV2 and J usage is TRBJ2-1, with 7 nucleotides matching TRBD1. The CDR3 sequence is 15 residues long. V trimming: 4 bases; J trimming: 1 base; junction bases outside the gene matches: 4. Per the germline V gene, CDR1 is SNHLY and CDR2 is FYNNEI. Written as DNA, the CDR3 is TGTGCCAGCAGTGTGGGCAGGGGGTCCTACAATGAGCAGTTCTTC. It specifies CASSVGRGSYNEQFF.

This chain joins TRBV7-8 and TRBJ1-6; TRBD1 matches 10 bases. V was clipped by 4 bases and J by 6 bases; unmatched bases: 6. This CDR3 spans 16 amino acids. CDR1 and CDR2 (germline): SGHVS, FQNEAQ. The CDR3 loop reads CASSSATGGFNSPLHF. DNA for the CDR3: TGTGCCAGCAGCTCTGCGACAGGGGGCTTTAATTCACCCCTCCACTTT.

The J gene is TRBJ2-7, the V gene TRBV20-1, with D perhaps TRBD1 (5 bases). Germline loops: CDR1 DFQATT, CDR2 SNEGSKA (reference sequence). The CDR3 runs to 11 residues. Trimming left V 5 bases short and J 2 bases short, with 7 bases between. Here the CDR3 DNA reads TGCAGTGCTGCAGGGACCTACGAGCAGTACTTC. Translation gives CSAAGTYEQYF.

This clone has a handful of counts. The rearrangement joins TRBV5-1 to TRBJ1-2; 8 nucleotides match TRBD1. The length of the CDR3 is 14 residues. CDR1 is SGHRS and CDR2 is YFSETQ in the germline V gene. After removal of 2 bases from V and 1 base from J, the junction contained 1 base not matched to a gene. In DNA form, the CDR3 reads TGCGCCAGCAGCTTACAGGGGGATAACTATGGCTACACCTTC. Translation gives CASSLQGDNYGYTF.

V usage is TRBV5-6 and J usage is TRBJ2-1, with D maybe TRBD2 (8 bases). CDR3 length: 16 amino acids. In germline, CDR1 is SGHDT, CDR2 YYEEEE. V was shortened by 1 base and J by 5 bases, with 16 bases between the two germline ends. The CDR3 is CASSLRGLAGHNEQFF. The CDR3 nucleotides are TGTGCCAGCAGCTTGAGGGGGCTAGCGGGCCACAATGAGCAGTTCTTC.

J is TRBJ1-1 and V is TRBV4-1; tentatively, D is TRBD1 (6 bases). The CDR3 is made up of 15 amino acids. Per the germline V gene, CDR1 is MGHRA and CDR2 is YSYEKL. V was clipped by 2 bases and J by 0 bases, with 10 bases between them. CDR3 region: CASSQLPGVNTEAFF. The CDR3 DNA follows: TGCGCCAGCAGCCAACTACCAGGGGTGAACACTGAAGCTTTCTTT.

The chain carries TRBV12-5 and TRBJ2-7; TRBD2 is a possible D gene (6 bases). This CDR3 is 21 amino acids long. Germline loops: CDR1 LGHNT, CDR2 FRNRAP. With 1 base removed from V and 3 bases from J, the gap between germline ends came to 31 bases. This chain's CDR3 is CASGLDSGGGVRAVLYYEQYF. The CDR3 DNA is TGTGCTAGTGGTTTGGATTCCGGTGGAGGGGTCAGGGCCGTCCTCTACTACGAGCAGTACTTC.